The source of this T cell receptor beta chain is a study of blood T cell repertoires in COVID-19. Study overall: From the United States, Italy and Spain came samples of acute and convalescent COVID-19. From T cells, B-cell-depleted T cells, or PBMCs came the material, which was cDNA or gDNA.

Germline V gives CDR1 SGHTA, CDR2 FQGNSA. V lost 5 bases, J lost 4 bases, and 12 bases lay in between. This CDR3 is 13 amino acids long. Original processing methods: Amplification with reference gene primers provided the estimates of nucleated cell counts. This table comes from immunoSEQ multiplex PCR, and its TCRdb copy is limited to in-frame clones, with some not included. From that table come the V and J calls and clone size; the DNA was used to work out D and trimming. The data contain 9,500 to 15,000 clones, 73% of them singletons. The sample taken for sequencing was peripheral blood. The source of this sequence is a human donor in a cohort sampled during active COVID-19. This chain connects TRBV7-2 to TRBJ2-7, with D unresolved. The CDR3 reads CASSPRSGYEQYF. The CDR3 DNA reads as TGTGCCAGCAGCCCCCGGAGTGGTTACGAGCAGTACTTC.